Shown below are 23 T cell receptor beta chains from a single sample sequenced in a study of blood T cell repertoires in COVID-19. Here immunoSEQ multiplex PCR was the method, and the copy in TCRdb shows in-frame clones only, minus some. The sample contains roughly 68,000 clones, roughly 77% of which appear only once. The sequencing input was peripheral blood. These receptors were collected from a human donor in a cohort sampled during active COVID-19.

The J gene is TRBJ2-3, the V gene TRBV24-1, with a weak D call TRBD2 (6 bases). The CDR3 extends over 14 amino acids. Germline values: CDR1 KGHDR, CDR2 SFDVKD. Trimming shortened V by 6 bases and J by 2 bases, and 11 bases separated the two germline ends. CDR3 residues: CATSRDSYTDTQYF. CDR3 sequence (DNA): TGTGCCACCAGTAGGGACTCGTACACAGATACGCAGTATTTT.

This rearrangement joins TRBV15 to TRBJ2-7; D is possibly TRBD1 (6 bases). Trimming took 0 bases from V and 5 from J, leaving 29 bases between them. The germline gives CDR1 LNHNV, CDR2 YYDKDF (reference sequence). The CDR3 totals 20 residues. The DNA of the CDR3 is TGTGCCACCAGCAGAGATCTACCTGGGGACATCTTTGGCCAACCTCACGAGCAGTACTTC. Encoded protein: CATSRDLPGDIFGQPHEQYF.

This chain joins TRBV5-6 and TRBJ2-1; 9 bases are a match to TRBD1. Germline V gene sequence: CDR1 SGHDT, CDR2 YYEEEE. With 3 bases clipped from V and 7 bases from J, the junction kept 2 bases outside the gene matches. The CDR3 runs 13 residues. The CDR3 DNA reads as TGTGCCAGCAGCTGGACAGGGGTGAATGAGCAGTTCTTC. It codes for CASSWTGVNEQFF.

The chain joins TRBV29-1 to TRBJ2-3; unclear D gene. Trimming took off 7 bases at V and 0 bases at J, with 14 bases between the two ends. This CDR3 comprises 14 residues. CDR1 SQVTM and CDR2 ANQGSEA come from the germline V gene. CDR3 loop: CSAPVQESTDTQYF. CDR3 bases: TGCAGCGCTCCGGTCCAAGAGAGCACAGATACGCAGTATTTT.

The chain combines TRBV10-3 with TRBJ2-1, with D maybe TRBD1 (5 bases). Germline CDR1 ENHRY, CDR2 SYGVKD. The CDR3 has 13 amino acids. V shed 2 bases and J shed 10 bases, with 12 bases lying between them. CDR3 DNA: TGTGCCATCAGTGAGATAGACAGCCCGGAGCAGTTCTTC. Translated, it gives CAISEIDSPEQFF.

This clone showed up just a few times. V and J are TRBV2 and TRBJ1-5; D is ambiguous. Germline V gene sequence: CDR1 SNHLY, CDR2 FYNNEI. With 3 bases removed from V and 0 bases from J, the gap between germline ends came to 9 bases. This CDR3 has 15 amino acids. The CDR3 coding sequence is TGTGCCAGCAGTGATTGGTACGGTAGCAATCAGCCCCAGCATTTT. Protein sequence: CASSDWYGSNQPQHF. The full variable domain, with the rest looked up from reference TRBV2 and TRBJ1-5, is EPEVTQTPSHQVTQMGQEVILRCVPISNHLYFYWYRQILGQKVEFLVSFYNNEISEKSEIFDDQFSVERPDGSNFTLKIRSTKLEDSAMYFCASSDWYGSNQPQHFGDGTRLSIL.

V is TRBV7-9 and J is TRBJ2-1; a weak D match, TRBD2 (5 bases). CDR1 and CDR2 from the germline V gene are SEHNR and FQNEAQ (reference sequence). V dropped 0 bases and J dropped 5 bases, with 11 bases sitting between them. The CDR3 is made up of 15 amino acids. CDR3 region: CASSLAPSPNNEQFF. CDR3 nucleotides: TGTGCCAGCAGCTTAGCCCCTAGCCCAAACAATGAGCAGTTCTTC.

The V gene is TRBV6-5, the J gene TRBJ1-1; tentative D call: TRBD1 (6 bases). This CDR3 contains 16 residues. Germline values: CDR1 MNHEY, CDR2 SVGAGI. V lost 4 bases and J 4 bases, leaving 19 bases between the germline ends. CDR3 loop: CASSFDRTRLGTEAFF. The CDR3 nucleotides are TGTGCCAGCAGTTTCGACAGGACCCGACTGGGCACTGAAGCTTTCTTT.

In this sample, this clone turned up once. The chain joins TRBV27 to TRBJ1-4; TRBD1 might be the D (5 bases). The CDR3 runs to 15 residues. V shed 5 bases and J shed 7 bases, with 17 bases lying between them. Germline-derived CDR1 and CDR2 are MNHEY and SMNVEV (reference sequence). The CDR3 protein is CASSVLGRVGEKLFF. The CDR3 DNA follows: TGTGCCAGCAGTGTGCTTGGCAGGGTGGGTGAAAAACTGTTTTTT.

This chain joins TRBV29-1 and TRBJ2-5, with TRBD1 as a possible D gene (5 bases). Trimming left V 4 bases short and J 5 bases short, with 23 bases between. Looked up from germline, CDR1 is SQVTM and CDR2 is ANQGSEA. The CDR3 spans 16 residues. CDR3 region: CSVGWALGRVSETQYF. In DNA form, the CDR3 reads TGCAGCGTTGGATGGGCCTTGGGCAGGGTATCGGAGACCCAGTACTTC.

In DNA form, the CDR3 reads TGCGCCAGCAAGTTGATTTCGGGGATCACTGAAGCTTTCTTT. Translating gives CASKLISGITEAFF. The chain carries TRBV5-1 and TRBJ1-1; D unresolved. CDR3 length equals 14 residues. V was pared by 6 bases and J by 4 bases, with 16 bases between. Looked up from germline, CDR1 is SGHRS and CDR2 is YFSETQ.

This chain uses TRBV3-1 (or the pseudogene TRBV3-2) with TRBJ2-7, with 10 bases fitting TRBD2. The CDR3 contains 14 residues. The germline V gene encodes CDR1 LGHDT and CDR2 YNNKEL (reference sequence). V was clipped by 6 bases and J by 2 bases; unmatched bases: 4. The CDR3 is CASRGAGGPYEQYF. CDR3 nucleotide sequence: TGTGCCAGCAGAGGAGCGGGAGGGCCCTACGAGCAGTACTTC.

This chain connects TRBV5-6 to TRBJ2-7; 10 bases agree with TRBD1. Germline V gene data show CDR1 as SGHDT and CDR2 as YYEEEE. The V segment lost 5 bases and the J segment 5 bases; nucleotides outside the gene matches: 10. The CDR3 length is 15 residues. For the CDR3, the DNA is TGTGCCAGCAGTCCTATGGGACAGGGGAAGGACGAGCAGTACTTC. This gives the protein CASSPMGQGKDEQYF.

The chain couples TRBV4-1 to TRBJ2-5; 14 nucleotides line up with TRBD2. The trim removed 4 bases at V and 3 bases at J, leaving 1 base unmatched. The CDR3 runs to 15 residues. Germline V gives CDR1 MGHRA, CDR2 YSYEKL. The DNA of the CDR3 is TGCGCCAGCAGCCGGGGACTAGCGGGAGAAGAGACCCAGTACTTC. Translated, it gives CASSRGLAGEETQYF.

The V call is TRBV20-1, the J call TRBJ2-3, with D uncertain. Germline V gives CDR1 DFQATT, CDR2 SNEGSKA (reference sequence). This CDR3 spans 11 amino acids. Trimming took off 5 bases at V and 4 bases at J, with 7 bases between the two ends. Here the CDR3 DNA reads TGCAGTGCTCCTAAATCAGATACGCAGTATTTT. Its protein product is CSAPKSDTQYF.

The chain recombines TRBV28 with TRBJ2-1; D may be TRBD2 (6 bases). Germline CDR1 is MDHEN and CDR2 is SYDVKM. This CDR3 is built from 15 residues. The V end lost 7 bases, the J end lost 3 bases, and 16 bases lay between the germline ends. DNA of the CDR3: TGTGCCAGCAAAGCGGAGGGAACCGACTACAATGAGCAGTTCTTC. This translates into CASKAEGTDYNEQFF.

V gene TRBV10-3 combines with J gene TRBJ1-2; TRBD1 might be the D (5 bases). V was trimmed by 3 bases and J by 8 bases, leaving 13 bases between them. The CDR3 runs 13 residues. CDR1 and CDR2 from the germline V gene are ENHRY and SYGVKD. CDR3 nucleotides: TGTGCCATCAGTGATCTTGGGCAGGGCGGCTACACCTTC. Translation: CAISDLGQGGYTF.

The CDR3 DNA is TGCGCCAGCAGCCAAGACCCTAGCGGAGGGCAGGATACGCAGTATTTT. This codes for CASSQDPSGGQDTQYF. The chain has TRBV4-1 and TRBJ2-3, with 7 positions matching TRBD2. This CDR3 region has 16 residues. Germline V gives CDR1 MGHRA, CDR2 YSYEKL. Trimming took 0 bases from V and 6 from J; bases not matched to a gene: 9.

V usage is TRBV5-4 and J usage is TRBJ2-7, with TRBD2 matching 12 bases. V lost 3 bases and J lost 4; bases outside the gene matches: 2. Germline V lookup: CDR1 SGHNT, CDR2 YYREEE (reference sequence). This CDR3 region has 14 residues. This CDR3 reads CASSSGTSGYEQYF. The DNA for the CDR3 is TGTGCCAGCAGCTCGGGGACTAGCGGGTACGAGCAGTACTTC.

The chain has TRBV6-2 or TRBV6-3 and TRBJ1-5; TRBD1 matches 7 bases. Germline CDR1 reads MNHEY; CDR2 reads SVGEGT. The CDR3 length is 17 residues. J lost 3 bases, V lost 2 bases, and 10 bases had no gene match. The CDR3 DNA follows: TGTGCCAGCAGTTACGTTCAGGGGGGAACGGTCAATCAGCCCCAGCATTTT. Protein sequence: CASSYVQGGTVNQPQHF.

The chain carries TRBV2 and TRBJ1-1; D call uncertain. CDR1 and CDR2 (germline): SNHLY, FYNNEI. V lost 8 bases and J 6 bases, leaving 7 bases between the germline ends. This CDR3 region has 10 residues. CDR3 nucleotides: TGTGCCAGCCTTGAGTCTGAAGCTTTCTTT. Its protein is CASLESEAFF.

The chain links TRBV2 to TRBJ1-1, with D possibly being TRBD1 (6 bases). V was clipped by 6 bases and J by 0 bases, with 14 bases between them. Per germline, CDR1 SNHLY and CDR2 FYNNEI. The CDR3 totals 15 residues. The CDR3 sequence: CASRGARTLNTEAFF. CDR3 DNA sequence: TGTGCCAGCAGGGGGGCTCGGACTCTGAACACTGAAGCTTTCTTT.

In this sample, this clone turned up a few times. The chain links TRBV3-1 (or the pseudogene TRBV3-2) to TRBJ2-1; a weak D match, TRBD1 (5 bases). CDR1 and CDR2 (germline): LGHDT, YNNKEL (reference sequence). V was cut by 4 bases and J by 4 bases, with 14 bases left in between. This CDR3 spans 15 amino acids. The CDR3 protein is CASSPRITGYNEQFF. CDR3 sequence (DNA): TGTGCCAGCAGCCCCAGGATAACAGGTTACAATGAGCAGTTCTTC.